Below, 9 T cell receptor beta chains from the same sample are listed, as sequenced in a study of cytomegalovirus exposure and HLA in healthy donors (dated by TCRdb to the late 2010s). Library preparation used the immunoSEQ multiplex PCR assay. A mixture of 60 forward primers for TCR Vbeta segments and 13 reverse primers for TCR Jbeta segments was used in the multiplex PCR. The immuneACCESS repertoire file appears here via TCRdb, limited to in-frame rearrangements. These files lack a portion of the clones; in checked studies, under half of the deficit traces to unresolved V genes, and the cause of the others is not known. Recorded for this sample are 130,000 or so clones; approximately 85% of them occurred a single time. The top ten constitute about 6.7% of the sample. The sample taken for sequencing was PBMCs. These receptors all come from a woman between 25 and 40 years old in good health and CMV-seropositive.

This chain links TRBV5-1 with TRBJ1-1, with a tentative D call TRBD1 (6 bases). Looked up from germline, CDR1 is SGHRS and CDR2 is YFSETQ. Trimming took off 4 bases at V and 1 base at J, with 11 bases between the two ends. CDR3 length: 14 amino acids. The CDR3 DNA is TGCGCCAGCAGCCGGGAGGGGGGGAACACTGAAGCTTTCTTT. This encodes CASSREGGNTEAFF.

In its sample, this clone was seen a few times. V gene TRBV5-6 combines with J gene TRBJ1-3; the match to TRBD1 covers 8 bases. This CDR3 is 14 amino acids long. With 0 bases clipped from V and 8 bases from J, the junction kept 4 bases outside the gene matches. Germline assignment: CDR1 SGHDT and CDR2 YYEEEE. CDR3 bases: TGTGCCAGCAGCTTGGAGGCAGGGGGCCACACCATATATTTT. Amino acid sequence: CASSLEAGGHTIYF.

Here the CDR3 DNA reads TGCGCCAGCAGCCTTGGACGGTCCGGGGGGGGCAATGAGCAGTTCTTC. Its protein is CASSLGRSGGGNEQFF. The rearrangement uses TRBV4-1 and TRBJ2-1, with TRBD2 matching over 8 bases. V was pared by 4 bases and J by 6 bases, with 11 bases of the junction left unmatched. Germline CDR1 reads MGHRA; CDR2 reads YSYEKL. CDR3 length: 16 residues.

The chain uses TRBV4-1 and TRBJ1-5; 9 bases match TRBD1. The germline CDR1 and CDR2 sequences are MGHRA and YSYEKL. V lost 0 bases, J lost 6 bases, and 3 bases stayed unmatched. This CDR3 has 15 amino acids. CDR3 bases: TGCGCCAGCAGCCAAGAGACAGGGGGGAGTCAGCCCCAGCATTTT. It is translated as CASSQETGGSQPQHF.

In DNA form, the CDR3 reads TGCGCCAGCAGTGGGGGGGGACTCAACACCGGGGAGCTGTTTTTT. This gives the protein CASSGGGLNTGELFF. This rearrangement joins TRBV10-1 to TRBJ2-2; 7 bases are shared with TRBD2. CDR1 and CDR2 from the germline V gene are WNHNN and SYGVQD (reference sequence). The V and J ends lost 4 bases and 2 bases, in that order; junction bases with no gene match: 4. This CDR3 contains 15 residues.

The chain has TRBV28 and TRBJ2-7; D not resolved. The CDR3 sequence is 10 residues long. The V end lost 6 bases, the J end lost 3 bases, and 3 bases lay between the germline ends. Germline loops: CDR1 MDHEN, CDR2 SYDVKM. DNA of the CDR3: TGTGCCAGCAGCAACTACGAGCAGTACTTC. It translates to CASSNYEQYF.

The chain combines TRBV30 with TRBJ1-5, with a tentative D call TRBD1 (5 bases). The CDR3 is made up of 15 amino acids. V shed 0 bases and J shed 1 base, with 10 bases lying between them. Germline-derived CDR1 and CDR2 are GTSNPN and SVGIG (reference sequence). The CDR3 DNA sequence: TGTGCCTGGAGTGTACCGGGACTGAGCAATCAGCCCCAGCATTTT. Translation gives CAWSVPGLSNQPQHF.

The V call is TRBV20-1, the J call TRBJ2-7; possibly TRBD2 for D (5 bases). Trimming removed 5 bases at V and 7 bases at J, with 12 bases between. This CDR3 has 11 amino acids. Germline assignment: CDR1 DFQATT and CDR2 SNEGSKA (reference sequence). The CDR3 is CSAGWRGEQYF. The DNA of the CDR3 is TGCAGTGCTGGCTGGAGAGGGGAGCAGTACTTC.

This clone was detected only once. This rearrangement joins TRBV5-5 to TRBJ1-6; D remains ambiguous. This CDR3 comprises 15 residues. V gave up 2 bases and J gave up 9 bases, with 15 bases separating them. In germline, CDR1 is SGHKS, CDR2 YYEKEE (reference sequence). Here the CDR3 DNA reads TGTGCCAGCAGCTTCAGTCCCAACGAGGGTTCACCCCTCCACTTT. It yields the protein CASSFSPNEGSPLHF. Based on the CDR3 plus reference TRBV5-5 and TRBJ1-6, the full variable domain is DAGVTQSPTHLIKTRGQQVTLRCSPISGHKSVSWYQQVLGQGPQFIFQYYEKEERGRGNFPDRFSARQFPNYSSELNVNALLLGDSALYLCASSFSPNEGSPLHFGNGTRLTVT.